The entry below describes one TCR beta chain. This clonotype showed up just a few times. No antigen is known for it. The record has no base qualities; no much larger clone is one base away. The data were taken from a study of CD8 T cells in ankylosing spondylitis (dated by TCRdb to the late 2010s). Describing the broader study: T cell receptor beta repertoires were profiled in healthy donors and ankylosing spondylitis patients so that disease-linked TCR variants could be found. The full study cohort was made up of about 25 ankylosing spondylitis patients and 108 healthy donors. Peripheral blood was sampled, and synovial fluid was additionally collected from ankylosing spondylitis patients. What the research found in general, with its limitations: A TCR beta motif made up of 7 to 9 highly homologous amino acid variants appeared to be characteristic of blood from ankylosing spondylitis patients. The disease-linked clones were reported to be significantly enriched in matched synovial fluid samples from ankylosing spondylitis patients. In peripheral blood, the disease-linked clones were found at relatively low frequencies and had a CD8+ phenotype. Some of the motif variants had been reported before in the synovial fluid and blood of reactive arthritis patients, a finding that suggests common disease-initiation mechanisms.

Reads for this sample came from an Illumina HiSeq 2500. TCR beta libraries were prepared by quantitative 5'-RACE with molecular barcodes. The paper's processing steps were these. To identify disease-linked TCR variants, a new computational method was used, one built on a probabilistic model of VDJ rearrangement. The raw public reads went through TCRdb reprocessing: fastp at Q25, MiXCR clone calling, in-frame beta chains kept. Every entry covers one CDR3 protein and lists the most common genes and DNA from its rows. What appears here as the V and J calls and clone size reflects TCRdb's work, not the paper's. This sample is represented by 250,000 to 300,000 distinct CDR3 sequences; 20% of them were singletons. The ten largest make up roughly 8.3% of the sample. The CDR3 starts with the cysteine, ends with the phenylalanine, and has 16 residues. Only the CDR3 part of the read is kept: 48 bases, read in frame from the first base. The germline V end is reduced by 6 bases and the J end by 1 base; junction bases left unmatched: 10.

Sequencing was carried out using blood, either unsorted or a sorted T cell fraction (not recorded which). This TCR came from a male donor with ankylosing spondylitis or in good health (not recorded which). The rearranged segments are TRBV12-3 or TRBV12-4 and TRBJ1-1, with 8 junctional bases fitting TRBD1. For the CDR3, the sequence is CASREGQATPNTEAFF. The nucleotide sequence is TGTGCCAGCAGGGAGGGACAGGCGACCCCGAACACTGAAGCTTTCTTT.